Following are 27 T cell receptor beta chains from one sample sequenced in a study of PD-1 blockade in classical Hodgkin lymphoma. All patients experienced relapse after autologous stem cell transplantation, and brentuximab vedotin exposure was variable. Assay used: immunoSEQ multiplex PCR; TCRdb lists only in-frame clones, some missing. The sample has 50,000 to 75,000 clones, roughly 88% seen once. The sample consisted of peripheral blood mononuclear cells (PBMCs), taken at baseline. All receptors derive from a human donor with classical Hodgkin lymphoma.

This chain connects TRBV11-3 to TRBJ2-1; the match to TRBD2 covers 7 bases. CDR1 is SGHNT and CDR2 is YENEEA in the germline V gene. CDR3 length: 13 amino acids. Trimming cost V 5 bases and J 9 bases; bases outside gene matches: 7. Here the CDR3 DNA reads TGTGCCAGCAGCCCTACAGCGGGGAGTGAGCAGTTCTTC. The encoded protein is CASSPTAGSEQFF.

The chain combines TRBV6-6 with TRBJ1-4, with a possible D match to TRBD1 (6 bases). The CDR3 has 14 residues. V was cut by 4 bases and J by 3 bases, with 9 bases left in between. Per germline, CDR1 MNHNY and CDR2 SVGAGI (reference sequence). CDR3 bases: TGTGCCAGCAGTTTGACAGGCTCTAATGAAAAACTGTTTTTT. Its translation: CASSLTGSNEKLFF.

The chain recombines TRBV30 with TRBJ1-3; unclear D gene. This CDR3 has 12 amino acids. V lost 3 bases and J 1 base, leaving 4 bases between the germline ends. Per the germline V gene, CDR1 is GTSNPN and CDR2 is SVGIG (reference sequence). CDR3 sequence reads: CAWRGSGNTIYF. Here the CDR3 DNA reads TGTGCCTGGAGGGGTTCTGGAAACACCATATATTTT.

The rearrangement uses TRBV5-1 and TRBJ1-5; D ambiguous. CDR3 size: 15 residues. The V gene lost 0 bases and the J gene lost 7 bases, with 14 bases spanning the gap. Germline assignment: CDR1 SGHRS and CDR2 YFSETQ. This CDR3 is CASSLGLPWEQPQHF. The CDR3 bases are TGCGCCAGCAGCTTGGGACTACCCTGGGAACAGCCCCAGCATTTT. The full variable domain, its missing parts supplied by reference TRBV5-1 and TRBJ1-5, is KAGVTQTPRYLIKTRGQQVTLSCSPISGHRSVSWYQQTPGQGLQFLFEYFSETQRNKGNFPGRFSGRQFSNSRSEMNVSTLELGDSALYLCASSLGLPWEQPQHFGDGTRLSIL.

V and J are TRBV9 and TRBJ1-4; 9 positions match TRBD1. Trimming removed 0 bases from V and 8 bases from J; junction bases left unmatched: 11. CDR3 length: 17 amino acids. Germline V lookup: CDR1 SGDLS, CDR2 YYNGEE. DNA of the CDR3: TGTGCCAGCAGCGTAGGGGACAGGGTTTTCCGGGAGGAAAAACTGTTTTTT. It translates to CASSVGDRVFREEKLFF.

The genes are TRBV7-2 and TRBJ2-7, with 7 positions matching TRBD1. This CDR3 contains 14 residues. J gave up 5 bases and V 1 base, and 5 bases lay outside the gene matches. CDR1 and CDR2 (germline): SGHTA, FQGNSA. The CDR3 reads CASSLGQGIHEQYF. In DNA form, the CDR3 reads TGTGCCAGCAGCTTAGGACAGGGAATCCACGAGCAGTACTTC.

The chain uses TRBV7-6 and TRBJ2-3; 10 nucleotides match TRBD2. J gave up 2 bases and V 1 base, and 6 bases lay outside the gene matches. The CDR3 has 17 amino acids. The V gene's germline CDR1 is SGHVS and CDR2 FNYEAQ. The DNA of the CDR3 is TGTGCCAGCAGCTTAGGCGCTAGCGGGGGTATCACAGATACGCAGTATTTT. Translated, it gives CASSLGASGGITDTQYF.

The chain is built from TRBV2 and TRBJ2-7; D not certain. Deletions cut 5 bases from V and 4 bases from J, with 6 bases between. Germline V CDR1 and CDR2: SNHLY, FYNNEI. CDR3 length: 11 residues. DNA for the CDR3: TGTGCCAGCAGTTCCCAGTACGAGCAGTACTTC. It yields the protein CASSSQYEQYF. The variable domain in full, with the rest retrieved from reference TRBV2 and TRBJ2-7, is EPEVTQTPSHQVTQMGQEVILRCVPISNHLYFYWYRQILGQKVEFLVSFYNNEISEKSEIFDDQFSVERPDGSNFTLKIRSTKLEDSAMYFCASSSQYEQYFGPGTRLTVT.

The chain uses TRBV5-1 and TRBJ2-7; 8 positions match TRBD1. Germline V CDR1 and CDR2: SGHRS, YFSETQ. The junction had 3 bases not matched to a gene; V was cut back by 0 bases and J by 4 bases. The CDR3 is 14 residues long. The CDR3 sequence is CASSLAGQVYEQYF. CDR3 sequence (DNA): TGCGCCAGCAGCTTGGCGGGACAGGTTTACGAGCAGTACTTC.

This clone is a singleton in its sample. The chain uses TRBV19 and TRBJ1-4, with 8 bases that match TRBD1. V lost 6 bases to trimming and J lost 5 bases; unmatched junction nucleotides: 5. CDR1 and CDR2 from the germline V gene are LNHDA and SQIVND (reference sequence). The CDR3 covers 14 residues. The chain's CDR3 is CASSTGGGNEKLFF. The DNA for the CDR3 is TGTGCCAGTAGCACAGGGGGAGGGAATGAAAAACTGTTTTTT.

The V gene is TRBV27, the J gene TRBJ2-7; 9 bases agree with TRBD2. The CDR3 totals 15 residues. Germline lookup yields CDR1 MNHEY and CDR2 SMNVEV (reference sequence). The V and J ends lost 8 bases and 3 bases, in that order; junction bases with no gene match: 11. This CDR3 reads CASQEASGAFYEQYF. Written as DNA, the CDR3 is TGTGCCAGCCAGGAGGCTAGCGGGGCCTTCTACGAGCAGTACTTC.

The J gene is TRBJ1-5, the V gene TRBV9, with unresolved D. The germline V gene has CDR1 SGDLS and CDR2 YYNGEE. This CDR3 has 14 amino acids. Trimming stripped 4 bases from V and 5 bases from J, with 13 bases between. The DNA of the CDR3 is TGTGCCAGCAGCAATTCGGCCCAAGATCAGCCCCAGCATTTT. Its protein product is CASSNSAQDQPQHF.

The chain couples TRBV2 to TRBJ2-5; 7 bases match TRBD1. After removal of 8 bases from V and 2 bases from J, the junction contained 5 bases not matched to a gene. This CDR3 is built from 13 residues. Per the germline V gene, CDR1 is SNHLY and CDR2 is FYNNEI. The CDR3 region is CASLRDRQETQYF. The DNA of the CDR3 is TGTGCCAGCCTCCGGGACAGACAAGAGACCCAGTACTTC.

This chain joins TRBV27 and TRBJ2-7; TRBD2 agrees at 7 bases. The V and J ends lost 8 bases and 2 bases, in that order; junction bases with no gene match: 6. The CDR3 length is 13 residues. Germline V gives CDR1 MNHEY, CDR2 SMNVEV (reference sequence). The CDR3 nucleotides are TGTGCCAGCGGGCGGGGGAGCGCCTACGAGCAGTACTTC. Protein: CASGRGSAYEQYF.

The chain joins TRBV6-4 to TRBJ1-2; 10 bases align to TRBD1. Germline CDR1 MRHNA, CDR2 SNTAGT. The ends lost 2 bases at V and 5 bases at J; junction bases unmatched: 11. The CDR3 has 17 amino acids. CDR3 amino acids: CASSDTGTGEFSYGYTF. CDR3 DNA: TGTGCCAGCAGTGACACCGGGACAGGGGAATTCAGTTATGGCTACACCTTC.

The CDR3 nucleotides read TGTGCCAGCAGCTTGGCCGTTTCGGACAATCAGCCCCAGCATTTT. Amino acid sequence: CASSLAVSDNQPQHF. V gene TRBV5-6 combines with J gene TRBJ1-5; D gene unclear. The CDR3 length is 15 residues. The ends were cut back, 0 bases at V and 3 bases at J, with 10 bases in the middle. Germline-derived CDR1 and CDR2 are SGHDT and YYEEEE.

In this sample, this clone turned up a few times. The chain employs TRBV28 and TRBJ2-5; possible D gene TRBD1, 6 bases. Germline values: CDR1 MDHEN, CDR2 SYDVKM. The length of the CDR3 is 17 residues. V shed 3 bases and J shed 1 base, with 18 bases lying between them. CDR3 amino acids: CASSFELGAGFQETQYF. CDR3 bases: TGTGCCAGCAGTTTTGAGCTGGGGGCCGGTTTCCAAGAGACCCAGTACTTC.

The chain has TRBV6-6 and TRBJ2-7; maybe TRBD2 (7 bases). V gave up 8 bases and J gave up 6 bases, with 17 bases separating them. The V gene's germline CDR1 is MNHNY and CDR2 SVGAGI (reference sequence). The CDR3 spans 13 residues. The CDR3, as DNA: TGTGCCAGCTTCCGTGGGGGGGCTGGCGAGCAGTACTTC. As protein: CASFRGGAGEQYF.

The chain joins TRBV7-6 to TRBJ2-3, with 15 positions matching TRBD2. CDR1 is SGHVS, CDR2 FNYEAQ, per germline. J gave up 3 bases and V 5 bases, and 0 bases lay outside the gene matches. The CDR3 covers 15 residues. Written as DNA, the CDR3 is TGTGCCAGCAGCGGGACTAGCGGGGGGACAGATACGCAGTATTTT. The encoded protein is CASSGTSGGTDTQYF.

The chain employs TRBV19 and TRBJ2-1, with 8 bases matching TRBD2. V shed 5 bases, J shed 4 bases, and the junction held 4 bases outside the gene matches. The CDR3 extends over 14 amino acids. The germline CDR1 and CDR2 sequences are LNHDA and SQIVND (reference sequence). The CDR3 DNA reads as TGTGCCAGTAGTCGGGGGGGTCCATACAATGAGCAGTTCTTC. Encoded protein: CASSRGGPYNEQFF.

The chain is built from TRBV30 and TRBJ1-2; TRBD1 might be the D (6 bases). Trimming took 1 base from V and 1 from J, leaving 7 bases between them. The CDR3 runs to 13 residues. Germline values: CDR1 GTSNPN, CDR2 SVGIG (reference sequence). The DNA for the CDR3 is TGTGCCTGGAGTGCAGGGGTTAACTATGGCTACACCTTC. Translated, it gives CAWSAGVNYGYTF.

The V and J genes are TRBV19 and TRBJ2-7; 8 bases agree with TRBD1. J was trimmed by 5 bases and V by 5 bases; bases with no gene match: 5. CDR1 and CDR2 from the germline V gene are LNHDA and SQIVND (reference sequence). CDR3 length: 13 amino acids. The CDR3 region has the DNA TGTGCCAGTAGTGGACAGGGTAGGGACGAGCAGTACTTC. Amino acids: CASSGQGRDEQYF.

The rearrangement links TRBV29-1 to TRBJ1-1, with TRBD1 identical over 8 bases. Trimming took 6 bases from V and 10 from J; bases not matched to a gene: 7. There are 11 residues in the CDR3. Germline values: CDR1 SQVTM, CDR2 ANQGSEA. This CDR3 is CSVATGVGAFF. The CDR3 bases are TGCAGCGTGGCGACAGGGGTGGGAGCTTTCTTT. The variable domain in full, with the rest retrieved from reference TRBV29-1 and TRBJ1-1, is SAVISQKPSRDICQRGTSLTIQCQVDSQVTMMFWYRQQPGQSLTLIATANQGSEATYESGFVIDKFPISRPNLTFSTLTVSNMSPEDSSIYLCSVATGVGAFFGQGTRLTVV.

J is TRBJ2-2 and V is TRBV5-1, with D perhaps matching TRBD1 (5 bases). The germline gives CDR1 SGHRS, CDR2 YFSETQ. Trimming took 4 bases from V and 0 from J, leaving 19 bases between them. This CDR3 comprises 18 residues. CDR3 sequence: CASSGHRLAATNTGELFF. In nucleotides, the CDR3 is TGCGCCAGCAGCGGACACCGTCTTGCGGCGACGAACACCGGGGAGCTGTTTTTT.

This clone appeared a single time. The J gene is TRBJ2-7, the V gene TRBV28; TRBD1 matches at 7 bases. The CDR3 runs to 14 residues. The V gene's germline CDR1 is MDHEN and CDR2 SYDVKM. The V segment lost 3 bases and the J segment 2 bases; nucleotides outside the gene matches: 4. The CDR3 DNA sequence: TGTGCCAGCAGTTTGTTGCAGGGGGCCTACGAGCAGTACTTC. Protein sequence: CASSLLQGAYEQYF.

This chain connects TRBV28 to TRBJ2-3, with 9 bases that match TRBD1. Unmatched junction bases numbered 7, after V lost 1 base and J lost 2 bases. CDR1 and CDR2 from the germline V gene are MDHEN and SYDVKM. The CDR3 consists of 17 residues. CDR3 bases: TGTGCCAGCAGTTTATCCGGGACAGGGTACCTCACAGATACGCAGTATTTT. This translates into CASSLSGTGYLTDTQYF.

The CDR3: CASSLRDRDTDTQYF. The DNA of the CDR3 is TGTGCCAGCAGCCTACGGGACAGGGATACAGATACGCAGTATTTT. The chain uses TRBV7-6 and TRBJ2-3, with TRBD1 matching over 9 bases. The CDR3 is 15 amino acids. Germline CDR1 and CDR2: SGHVS and FNYEAQ. V trimming: 5 bases; J trimming: 3 bases; junction bases outside the gene matches: 6.